What follows is one TCR beta chain and its context. Antigen specificity is unknown. The CDR3 spans 14 residues. CDR1 and CDR2 (germline): MNHEY, SVGEGT. The V end was cut by 3 bases, the J end by 2 bases, with 11 bases between. The method was immunoSEQ multiplex PCR; TCRdb's version includes in-frame clones alone and lacks a portion of them. This sample carries fewer than 10,000 clones, 70% to 80% of them seen once, and the ten largest clones take 13% to 15%. The entry originates in a study of immune characteristics of hereditary and idiopathic chronic pancreatitis. Study results and limitations: Immune findings may reflect disease duration, since tissue was only from TPIAT.

Patients having total pancreatectomy with islet autotransplantation provided the chronic pancreatitis pancreas tissue. The TCR originated in a human donor with chronic pancreatitis. The V gene is TRBV6-2 or TRBV6-3, the J gene TRBJ2-7, with unresolved D. Material for sequencing was pancreas tissue with idiopathic chronic pancreatitis. In DNA, the CDR3 is TGTGCCAGCAGTTATTTGGGCCAGACCTACGAGCAGTACTTC. Translated: CASSYLGQTYEQYF.